Sequencing of this TCR beta chain was carried out in a study of CD8+ T cells in alopecia areata. The germline gives CDR1 SGHRS, CDR2 YFSETQ. This CDR3 comprises 17 residues. Trimming removed 0 bases at V and 4 bases at J, with 16 bases between. The sequencing template was cDNA reverse transcribed from extracted RNA. Method: immunoSEQ multiplex PCR; TCRdb's copy keeps in-frame clones and lacks some. Of roughly 100,000 clones in the sample, about nine tenths were seen once. Treatment specified: oral pan-JAK inhibitor, 5-10 mg twice daily. This specimen was CD8+ T cells sorted from blood, taken around week 34, from a patient treated with tofacitinib. The chain links TRBV5-1 to TRBJ1-4; the D is unclear. The sequence was collected from a human donor with alopecia areata. CDR3: CASSLEGITGFNEKLFF. In DNA form, the CDR3 reads TGCGCCAGCAGCTTGGAAGGTATCACGGGGTTTAATGAAAAACTGTTTTTT.